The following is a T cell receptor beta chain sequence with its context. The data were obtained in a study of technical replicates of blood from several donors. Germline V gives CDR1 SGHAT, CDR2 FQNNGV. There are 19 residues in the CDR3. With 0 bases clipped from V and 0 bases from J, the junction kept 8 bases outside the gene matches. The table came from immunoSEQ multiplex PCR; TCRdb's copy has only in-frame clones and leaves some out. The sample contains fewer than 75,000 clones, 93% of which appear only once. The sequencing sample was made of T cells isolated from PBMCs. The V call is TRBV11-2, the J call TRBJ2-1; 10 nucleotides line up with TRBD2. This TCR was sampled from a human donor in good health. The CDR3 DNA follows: TGTGCCAGCAGCTTAGACATAGCGGGGGGCCTAAGCTCCTACAATGAGCAGTTCTTC. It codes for CASSLDIAGGLSSYNEQFF.